This T cell receptor (beta chain) was captured in a study of T-cell reconstitution after alpha-beta-depleted transplantation in children. Study-wide results and limits: Recipient T cells and thymic progenitors that survived were the source of the high TCRbeta diversity seen at day 60 in some patients.

A library of TCRbeta sequences, prepared with unique molecular identifiers, was generated. A single record per CDR3 protein comes from TCRdb applying MiXCR to the PCR reads. The sample has about 110,000 distinct CDR3 sequences, roughly 6.1% seen once; the top ten hold roughly 25%. Germline V gives CDR1 SGHRS, CDR2 YFSETQ. Between the trimmed V and J ends, which lost 4 bases and 6 bases, there was a span of 20 bases. The CDR3 is made up of 16 amino acids. In this sample, this clonotype turned up many times. As yet, its antigen is unknown. The TCR originated in a male patient aged 2-15 years who had a stem cell transplant for acute lymphoblastic leukemia, so the T cells may come from the graft donor. The genes are TRBV5-1 and TRBJ2-1, with TRBD1 as a possible D gene (5 bases). The starting material was PBMCs, mostly from graft donor cells, obtained 360 days after TCRalphabeta/CD19-depleted stem cell transplant. The CDR3 here is CASSAPPDTRFNEQFF. For the CDR3, the DNA is TGCGCCAGCAGCGCCCCCCCGGACACTCGCTTCAATGAGCAGTTCTTC.